Given below is one TCR beta chain in context. Its antigen remains unknown. Sequencing used immunoSEQ multiplex PCR; TCRdb keeps in-frame clones, though not all of them. The profile shows about 1,500,000 clones, around 97% of them singletons. The sample comes from a study of shared clonotypes between healthy human individuals. Notes on the study in general: Sequencing depth was predicted to influence how clonotypes are shared among donors. Relative to their counterparts shared across all four donors, non-shared clonotypes exhibited diminished generation probabilities.

Donors were healthy HIV-negative adults without recently reported acute infections or vaccinations. The germline CDR1 and CDR2 sequences are SGHRS and YFSETQ. The CDR3 consists of 14 residues. With 4 bases clipped from V and 2 bases from J, the junction kept 5 bases outside the gene matches. The specimen was naive CD4+ T cells sorted from blood. Noted subset: CD45RA+ positively selected. This sequence joins TRBV5-1 and TRBJ2-5, with 7 bases identical to TRBD1. This clonotype originated in a man under 40 in good health. As DNA, the CDR3 is TGCGCCAGCAGCCAGGGACAGATACAAGAGACCCAGTACTTC. The encoded protein is CASSQGQIQETQYF.